The clone carrying this TCR beta chain has just a few counts. Its antigen is unknown. The data stem from a study of PD-1 blockade in mismatch repair-deficient tumors. About the study: All were previously treated, progressing patients with about a dozen mismatch repair-deficient cancer types.

Using immunoSEQ multiplex PCR, the repertoire was profiled, and TCRdb retains in-frame clones only, with some absent. The sample lists more than 50,000 clones, more than 70% occurring once. V lost 1 base and J 8 bases, leaving 11 bases between the germline ends. Germline CDR1 is SGHTA and CDR2 is FQGNSA. The CDR3 extends over 13 amino acids. Study-wide findings and caveats: After pembrolizumab, tumor-resident clones rose rapidly, then generally contracted before radiologic responses.

The chain links TRBV7-2 to TRBJ1-2; the D is unclear. The starting material was peripheral blood, obtained 52 weeks after starting pembrolizumab. The TCR was taken from an adult with mismatch repair-deficient cancer. CDR3 DNA: TGTGCCAGCAGCTTAGGCACGCCAGGAGGCTACACCTTC. Encoded protein: CASSLGTPGGYTF.